This T cell receptor beta chain was recorded in a study of glioma-infiltrating T cells. Looking at the study overall: Presurgical dexamethasone in glioma patients lasted six or fewer days. Study-wide results and limits: Tissue-blood divergence was below expectation in non-neoplastic patients, above in gliomas.

The germline CDR1 and CDR2 sequences are LGHNA and YSLEER. The CDR3 consists of 17 residues. Trimming took 2 bases from V and 4 from J; bases not matched to a gene: 10. The table lists this clonotype with a few counts. The target antigen is unknown. The iRepertoire nested amplicon-rescue multiplex PCR amplified TCR alpha and beta CDR3s from RNA. Tissue mRNA or PBMC total RNA, about 90-400 ng, went into one-step reverse transcription and amplification. MiXCR, applied by TCRdb to the multiplex PCR reads, yields one record per CDR3 protein. The sample holds roughly 350,000 distinct CDR3 sequences; roughly two fifths are singletons and the top ten take around 13%.

V gene TRBV4-3 combines with J gene TRBJ2-1; TRBD2 matches at 8 bases. The TCR originated in a human donor with low-grade glioma or glioblastoma, undergoing nonglioma brain surgery, or in good health (not recorded which). The sequenced sample was glioma tissue, nonneoplastic brain tissue, or PBMCs (not recorded which). The CDR3 loop is CASSQQTGGPSYNEQFF. CDR3 coding DNA: TGCGCCAGCAGCCAACAGACGGGAGGGCCCTCTTACAATGAGCAGTTCTTC.